One sample yielded the 13 T cell receptor beta chains listed below, sequenced in a study of blood T cell repertoires in COVID-19. The assay was immunoSEQ multiplex PCR, and TCRdb's table has in-frame clones only and misses some. The repertoire has tens of thousands of clones, roughly 80% of them found once; the top ten carry about an eighth. The sequencing sample was made of peripheral blood. These receptor sequences come from a human donor in a cohort sampled during active COVID-19.

The chain employs TRBV5-4 and TRBJ2-1; TRBD1 is a possible D gene (8 bases). This CDR3 is 15 amino acids long. V dropped 5 bases and J dropped 5 bases, with 17 bases sitting between them. Per germline, CDR1 SGHNT and CDR2 YYREEE (reference sequence). The CDR3 region is CASRGGTGANNEQFF. Written as DNA, the CDR3 is TGTGCCAGCAGGGGAGGGACAGGCGCGAACAATGAGCAGTTCTTC.

This chain connects TRBV6-6 to TRBJ2-3; 8 bases match TRBD2. After removal of 7 bases from V and 0 bases from J, the junction contained 3 bases not matched to a gene. From germline, CDR1 is MNHNY and CDR2 SVGAGI (reference sequence). This CDR3 is built from 14 residues. CDR3 loop: CASKLAGSTDTQYF. CDR3 in DNA: TGTGCCAGCAAATTAGCGGGGAGCACAGATACGCAGTATTTT.

The CDR3 region has the DNA TGCGCCAGCAGGTTTGTAGGGGGAAACTATGGCTACACCTTC. Translating it yields CASRFVGGNYGYTF. The chain has TRBV5-1 and TRBJ1-2, with TRBD1 as a possible D gene (6 bases). Trimming shortened V by 5 bases and J by 2 bases, and 13 bases separated the two germline ends. The germline CDR1 and CDR2 sequences are SGHRS and YFSETQ. The CDR3 contains 14 residues.

To note about this clone: A read error may produce the germline difference seen at one junction end. The rearrangement joins TRBV28 to TRBJ1-4, with 12 bases fitting TRBD1. This CDR3 comprises 15 residues. Germline V gene sequence: CDR1 MDHEN, CDR2 SYDVKM. The CDR3 nucleotides read TGTGCCAGCAGTTTAGGGACAGGGGGCATCCCCGACCGACATTTT. Translating it yields CASSLGTGGIPDRHF.

The chain uses TRBV2 and TRBJ1-5; TRBD1 might be the D (5 bases). CDR1 is SNHLY, CDR2 FYNNEI, per germline. Trimming took off 5 bases at V and 4 bases at J, with 12 bases between the two ends. The CDR3 has 14 amino acids. For the CDR3, the DNA is TGTGCCAGCAGTAGGACACCACCTAATCAGCCCCAGCATTTT. Residues: CASSRTPPNQPQHF.

This chain uses TRBV3-1 (or the pseudogene TRBV3-2) with TRBJ2-4; 10 bases map to TRBD1. CDR1 and CDR2 (germline): LGHDT, YNNKEL (reference sequence). The CDR3 is 17 amino acids. V trimming: 2 bases; J trimming: 0 bases; junction bases outside the gene matches: 4. The CDR3: CASSQLGQGEAKNIQYF. In DNA form, the CDR3 reads TGTGCCAGCAGCCAATTAGGACAGGGGGAAGCCAAAAACATTCAGTACTTC.

The chain uses TRBV19 and TRBJ1-6; 11 nucleotides align to TRBD1. The germline gives CDR1 LNHDA, CDR2 SQIVND (reference sequence). There are 15 residues in the CDR3. V lost 9 bases and J lost 6; bases outside the gene matches: 7. CDR3 sequence: CASRTGGEGNSPLHF. The CDR3 DNA sequence: TGTGCCAGCCGGACAGGGGGCGAGGGTAATTCACCCCTCCACTTT.

The chain has TRBV5-1 and TRBJ1-2, with unresolved D. This CDR3 spans 15 amino acids. CDR1 SGHRS and CDR2 YFSETQ come from the germline V gene. V was pared by 2 bases and J by 8 bases, with 19 bases between. CDR3 sequence (DNA): TGCGCCAGCAGCTTAGGAGTTTCCCTAGAGGGCGGCTACACCTTC. It yields the protein CASSLGVSLEGGYTF.

The V call is TRBV19, the J call TRBJ1-2, with D unresolved. Trimming took 1 base from V and 1 from J, leaving 10 bases between them. The CDR3 totals 15 residues. Germline V CDR1 and CDR2: LNHDA, SQIVND (reference sequence). In DNA form, the CDR3 reads TGTGCCAGTAGTATAGGTTCCAGTCTTAACTATGGCTACACCTTC. It encodes CASSIGSSLNYGYTF.

The CDR3 loop is CASSRTSRQETQYF. The DNA for the CDR3 is TGTGCCAGCAGTCGGACTAGCCGCCAAGAGACCCAGTACTTC. V usage is TRBV6-6 and J usage is TRBJ2-5, with 8 bases aligning to TRBD2. V shed 5 bases and J 1 base; nucleotides not matched to a gene: 3. Germline assignment: CDR1 MNHNY and CDR2 SVGAGI (reference sequence). The CDR3 totals 14 residues.

The V call is TRBV6-6, the J call TRBJ2-5, with 13 bases matching TRBD2. The CDR3 length is 18 residues. The V and J ends lost 5 bases and 3 bases, in that order; junction bases with no gene match: 12. Germline CDR1 MNHNY, CDR2 SVGAGI (reference sequence). CDR3 nucleotides: TGTGCCAGCAGTCCTGATCCCCGGACTAGCGGGGGAGAAGAGACCCAGTACTTC. Translation: CASSPDPRTSGGEETQYF.

This clone was recorded a few times. V is TRBV4-2 and J is TRBJ1-2, with 7 nucleotides matching TRBD1. V lost 1 base, J lost 5 bases, and 4 bases stayed unmatched. From germline, CDR1 is LGHNA and CDR2 YNFKEQ. The CDR3 spans 14 residues. CDR3 in DNA: TGTGCCAGCAGCCAAGGCTCAGGGGGGTATGGCTACACCTTC. It encodes CASSQGSGGYGYTF.

This sequence joins TRBV7-9 and TRBJ1-6; D call uncertain. CDR3 length: 12 amino acids. Germline V gives CDR1 SEHNR, CDR2 FQNEAQ (reference sequence). CDR3 sequence: CATQARSGPLHF. For the CDR3, the DNA is TGTGCTACCCAAGCCCGTTCAGGACCCCTCCACTTT. The complete variable domain, with remaining parts taken from reference TRBV7-9 and TRBJ1-6, reads DTGVSQNPRHKITKRGQNVTFRCDPISEHNRLYWYRQTLGQGPEFLTYFQNEAQLEKSRLLSDRFSAERPKGSFSTLEIQRTEQGDSAMYLCATQARSGPLHFGNGTRLTVT.